This T cell receptor (beta chain) originates from a study of response to subunit inactivated influenza vaccine. TCRdb re-called the RT-PCR reads through MiXCR, storing one row per CDR3 protein. This sample has around 570,000 distinct CDR3 sequences, with 7.6% found just once. Findings and limits, study-wide: It was suggested by the authors that few new T cells are recruited by each seasonal influenza vaccination.

This clonotype was seen more than once but under ten times. Antigen unknown. V gave up 0 bases and J gave up 4 bases, with 12 bases separating them. The CDR3 spans 15 residues. From germline, CDR1 is LGHNA and CDR2 YSLEER. This chain links TRBV4-3 with TRBJ1-1, with D unresolved. This receptor was obtained from a man aged 45 to 70 who received an inactivated influenza vaccine. This sample comprised PBMCs from blood, obtained less than 30 months after vaccination. The CDR3 sequence is CASSQEYAGGTEAFF. The CDR3 DNA follows: TGCGCCAGCAGCCAAGAGTACGCGGGAGGCACTGAAGCTTTCTTT.